Presented here are 31 T cell receptor beta chains from one specimen sequenced in a study of blood T cells in healthy people across ages. A second roughly 6 to 12 cycle PCR used barcoded and J-beta primers. TCRdb re-called the 5' RACE reads through MiXCR, storing one row per CDR3 protein. The top ten hold about 20% of the sample, which has some 1 million distinct CDR3 sequences, 45% seen once. The sequencing input was blood. These receptors all stem from a woman aged 55 to 70 in good health.

The V and J genes are TRBV29-1 and TRBJ2-2, with 8 bases lining up with TRBD2. The CDR3 covers 14 residues. The germline CDR1 and CDR2 sequences are SQVTM and ANQGSEA. With 7 bases clipped from V and 2 bases from J, the junction kept 6 bases outside the gene matches. CDR3 bases: TGCAGCGCCCCCAGCGGGAGTAACACCGGGGAGCTGTTTTTT. Protein: CSAPSGSNTGELFF.

This chain uses TRBV6-1 with TRBJ2-7; D uncertain. The CDR3 runs to 13 residues. Trimming removed 7 bases at V and 3 bases at J, with 13 bases between. Germline CDR1 MNHNS, CDR2 SASEGT. Here the CDR3 reads CASNDVGYYEQYF. In nucleotides, the CDR3 is TGTGCCAGCAACGATGTAGGGTACTACGAGCAGTACTTC.

J is TRBJ2-3 and V is TRBV15, with a possible D match to TRBD1 (6 bases). The CDR3 runs to 15 residues. Trimming removed 1 base at V and 2 bases at J, with 10 bases between. CDR1 LNHNV and CDR2 YYDKDF come from the germline V gene (reference sequence). The CDR3 spells CATSRGTVFTDTQYF. In DNA form, the CDR3 reads TGTGCCACCAGCAGAGGGACAGTATTCACAGATACGCAGTATTTT.

This clonotype has a handful of counts. The rearrangement joins TRBV29-1 to TRBJ1-2, with TRBD1 matching 10 bases. In germline, CDR1 is SQVTM, CDR2 ANQGSEA. V gave up 4 bases and J gave up 7 bases; unmatched junction bases: 3. The CDR3 is 12 residues long. The CDR3 coding sequence is TGCAGCGTTGGGACAGGGGGTCGTGGCTACACCTTC. Its protein is CSVGTGGRGYTF.

This clonotype was found a few times. The gene calls are TRBV6-2 or TRBV6-3 and TRBJ2-1, with 8 bases aligning to TRBD2. The CDR3 has 16 residues. CDR1 and CDR2 from the germline V gene are MNHEY and SVGEGT. With V trimmed by 6 bases and J by 1 base, 8 bases remained unmatched. The CDR3 is CASSFVGTRSYNEQFF. The CDR3 nucleotides read TGTGCCAGCAGCTTCGTTGGGACTAGGTCCTACAATGAGCAGTTCTTC.

Only a few counts were recorded for this clonotype. This sequence joins TRBV28 and TRBJ1-4, with a tentative D call TRBD1 (5 bases). V lost 5 bases, J lost 7 bases, and 17 bases lay in between. This CDR3 region has 15 residues. Germline values: CDR1 MDHEN, CDR2 SYDVKM. In DNA form, the CDR3 reads TGTGCCAGCAGTGCTCATGGGGGGATTGGTGAAAAACTGTTTTTT. Amino acid sequence: CASSAHGGIGEKLFF.

A single count supports this clonotype. The chain has TRBV6-5 and TRBJ2-5; no clear D. The V and J ends lost 5 bases and 1 base respectively, with 14 bases between them. This CDR3 spans 15 amino acids. Germline values: CDR1 MNHEY, CDR2 SVGAGI. CDR3 nucleotides: TGTGCCAGCAGTCCCTCCCAACGGGTCCAAGAGACCCAGTACTTC. This gives the protein CASSPSQRVQETQYF.

This clonotype was recorded a few times. The chain has TRBV27 and TRBJ2-7; D is uncertain. Per the germline V gene, CDR1 is MNHEY and CDR2 is SMNVEV (reference sequence). The CDR3 covers 14 residues. V was shortened by 2 bases and J by 2 bases, with 10 bases between the two germline ends. CDR3 bases: TGTGCCAGCAGTTTACGGCAGCCGACCTACGAGCAGTACTTC. Translated, it gives CASSLRQPTYEQYF.

Many counts were recorded for this clonotype. The V gene is TRBV7-2, the J gene TRBJ2-7; no clear D gene. The V gene's germline CDR1 is SGHTA and CDR2 FQGNSA. Trimming removed 1 base from V and 6 bases from J, with 4 bases in between. CDR3 length equals 11 residues. The CDR3 loop reads CASSLVSEQYF. The CDR3 nucleotides are TGTGCCAGCAGCTTAGTTAGCGAGCAGTACTTC.

The genes are TRBV11-1 and TRBJ2-7, with 7 bases fitting TRBD1. The CDR3 totals 17 residues. J was trimmed by 0 bases and V by 3 bases; bases with no gene match: 11. Germline CDR1 and CDR2: SGHAT and FQDESV (reference sequence). The CDR3 sequence: CASSFWGGTGVSYEQYF. CDR3 bases: TGTGCCAGCAGCTTTTGGGGCGGCACAGGGGTCTCCTACGAGCAGTACTTC. Filled out from reference TRBV11-1 and TRBJ2-7, the complete variable domain reads EAEVAQSPRYKITEKSQAVAFWCDPISGHATLYWYRQILGQGPELLVQFQDESVVDDSQLPKDRFSAERLKGVDSTLKIQPAELGDSAMYLCASSFWGGTGVSYEQYFGPGTRLTVT.

The gene calls are TRBV28 and TRBJ2-5; TRBD1 aligns across 8 bases. Trimming cost V 6 bases and J 6 bases; bases outside gene matches: 6. Germline V gene lookup returns CDR1 MDHEN and CDR2 SYDVKM. The CDR3 totals 13 residues. The CDR3 coding sequence is TGTGCCAGCAGGCCCAGGGGGCCCCAGACCCAGTACTTC. It yields the protein CASRPRGPQTQYF.

With regard to this clonotype: A much bigger clone sits one base away, suggesting this may be a read error. V gene TRBV20-1 combines with J gene TRBJ2-7; 12 bases align to TRBD2. This CDR3 is 14 amino acids long. The germline V gene has CDR1 DFQATT and CDR2 SNEGSKA (reference sequence). DNA for the CDR3: TGCAATGCTAGTGGCACTAGCGGGAGGTACGAGCAGTACTTC. Translating gives CNASGTSGRYEQYF.

The CDR3 here is CASSLQGNKGYTF. CDR3 DNA sequence: TGTGCCAGCAGTTTACAGGGGAATAAGGGCTACACCTTC. V gene TRBV2 combines with J gene TRBJ1-2, with TRBD1 matching 7 bases. There are 13 residues in the CDR3. Germline V gene sequence: CDR1 SNHLY, CDR2 FYNNEI. J was trimmed by 8 bases and V by 5 bases; bases with no gene match: 8.

In regard to this clonotype: One junction end does not reproduce the germline sequence, and a read error may be involved. The genes are TRBV27 and TRBJ2-3; D not certain. The V gene's germline CDR1 is MNHEY and CDR2 SMNVEV (reference sequence). The CDR3 covers 15 residues. The CDR3, as DNA: TGTGCCAGCAGTTCAGCATCTTTCAGCACAGATATGCAGTATTTT. Translating it yields CASSSASFSTDMQYF.

The chain has TRBV24-1 and TRBJ2-1; D remains unclear. V shed 7 bases and J shed 0 bases, with 6 bases lying between them. CDR1 KGHDR and CDR2 SFDVKD come from the germline V gene. The CDR3 extends over 13 amino acids. The CDR3 loop reads CATRRSSYNEQFF. The CDR3 DNA reads TGTGCCACCAGGAGAAGCTCCTACAATGAGCAGTTCTTC.

The CDR3 here is CASSLDLGLAGTQYF. DNA of the CDR3: TGTGCCAGCAGCTTAGATTTGGGACTAGCAGGGACCCAGTACTTC. The rearrangement uses TRBV11-1 and TRBJ2-5, with TRBD2 matching over 9 bases. The V gene's germline CDR1 is SGHAT and CDR2 FQDESV (reference sequence). The ends lost 1 base at V and 7 bases at J; junction bases unmatched: 7. This CDR3 has 15 residues.

The V call is TRBV27, the J call TRBJ2-3, with 7 positions matching TRBD2. Germline CDR1 and CDR2: MNHEY and SMNVEV (reference sequence). V trimming: 6 bases; J trimming: 1 base; junction bases outside the gene matches: 7. CDR3 length: 15 residues. CDR3 in amino acids: CASRVQRDRTDTQYF. DNA for the CDR3: TGTGCCAGCAGGGTCCAGCGGGACCGCACAGATACGCAGTATTTT.

This clonotype came up once. The V and J genes are TRBV25-1 and TRBJ2-1; D is possibly TRBD2 (5 bases). This CDR3 spans 15 amino acids. The germline CDR1 and CDR2 sequences are MGHDK and SYGVNS. Trimming shortened V by 3 bases and J by 7 bases, and 16 bases separated the two germline ends. CDR3 coding DNA: TGTGCCAGCAGTGAGTGGAAGGACCAGCGGAATGAGCAGTTCTTC. Its translation is CASSEWKDQRNEQFF. The full variable domain, with the rest looked up from reference TRBV25-1 and TRBJ2-1, is EADIYQTPRYLVIGTGKKITLECSQTMGHDKMYWYQQDPGMELHLIHYSYGVNSTEKGDLSSESTVSRIRTEHFPLTLESARPSHTSQYLCASSEWKDQRNEQFFGPGTRLTVL.

The table lists this clonotype with a few counts. The V gene is TRBV6-1, the J gene TRBJ2-7; D is possibly TRBD1 or TRBD2 (5 bases each). Germline V gives CDR1 MNHNS, CDR2 SASEGT. Deletions cut 3 bases from V and 2 bases from J, with 11 bases between. CDR3 size: 14 residues. The CDR3 nucleotides read TGTGCCAGCAGTGAGTCCGGGGCACCCTACGAGCAGTACTTC. Translating it yields CASSESGAPYEQYF.

This clonotype was observed a few times. The chain couples TRBV6-5 to TRBJ1-2; maybe TRBD1 (6 bases). Germline V gene data show CDR1 as MNHEY and CDR2 as SVGAGI. CDR3 length equals 13 residues. The ends were cut back, 5 bases at V and 4 bases at J, with 11 bases in the middle. CDR3 residues: CASSTRGSYGYTF. In DNA, the CDR3 is TGTGCCAGCAGTACCAGGGGCTCCTATGGCTACACCTTC.

This clonotype was seen many times. This chain joins TRBV3-1 and TRBJ2-1; TRBD2 aligns across 8 bases. This CDR3 has 15 residues. Germline lookup yields CDR1 LGHDT and CDR2 YNNKEL (reference sequence). V lost 4 bases to trimming and J lost 6 bases; unmatched junction nucleotides: 8. Here the CDR3 reads CASSPRLAGTNEQFF. CDR3 bases: TGTGCCAGCAGCCCTCGGTTAGCGGGAACCAATGAGCAGTTCTTC.

This rearrangement joins TRBV4-1 to TRBJ2-1; TRBD2 agrees at 11 bases. CDR3 length: 17 residues. CDR1 is MGHRA and CDR2 is YSYEKL in the germline V gene. J gave up 10 bases and V 1 base, and 12 bases lay outside the gene matches. The chain's CDR3 is CASSQGTSSGRTHEQFF. DNA of the CDR3: TGCGCCAGCAGCCAAGGGACTTCTAGCGGGAGGACCCACGAGCAGTTCTTC.

CDR3 residues: CASSLNRARGTQYF. CDR3 DNA sequence: TGTGCCAGCAGTCTCAACAGGGCTCGGGGGACCCAGTACTTC. V usage is TRBV12-3 or TRBV12-4 and J usage is TRBJ2-5; D is perhaps TRBD1 (6 bases). Between the trimmed V and J ends, which lost 5 bases and 7 bases, there was a span of 17 bases. This CDR3 comprises 14 residues.

This CDR3 reads CASSVAPGGPVETQYF. CDR3 in DNA: TGTGCCAGCAGCGTAGCTCCGGGGGGGCCGGTGGAGACCCAGTACTTC. The chain couples TRBV9 to TRBJ2-5, with 8 bases identical to TRBD2. V lost 0 bases and J lost 5; bases outside the gene matches: 9. Germline-derived CDR1 and CDR2 are SGDLS and YYNGEE. The CDR3 is made up of 16 amino acids.

The rearrangement links TRBV7-9 to TRBJ1-4; a weak D match, TRBD1 (6 bases). The CDR3 extends over 15 amino acids. Trimming removed 1 base at V and 5 bases at J, with 11 bases between. Germline CDR1 SEHNR, CDR2 FQNEAQ (reference sequence). The CDR3 nucleotides read TGTGCCAGCAGCTTAGTATCCAGGGGAAATGAAAAACTGTTTTTT. Translation: CASSLVSRGNEKLFF.

The chain is built from TRBV4-1 and TRBJ1-1; no definite D call. Germline-derived CDR1 and CDR2 are MGHRA and YSYEKL. The CDR3 length is 15 residues. Trimming pared 4 bases from V and 0 bases from J, leaving 12 bases between. The CDR3 nucleotides read TGCGCCAGCAGCCGAGGCCCTAATATGAACACTGAAGCTTTCTTT. It specifies CASSRGPNMNTEAFF.

This chain uses TRBV21-1 with TRBJ2-1; TRBD1 was called by the table and not checked on the DNA. TRBV21-1 is a pseudogene segment. The CDR3 sequence is 15 residues long. CDR3 DNA: TGTGCCAGCAGCATCCGGGACGACTCCTACAATGAGCAGTTCTTC. Protein sequence: CASSIRDDSYNEQFF.

The CDR3 DNA reads as TGTGCCAGCAGTGGGGGACTAGCGGGAGCTGGAGAGCAGTACTTC. Protein product: CASSGGLAGAGEQYF. The chain is built from TRBV27 and TRBJ2-7; 14 bases are shared with TRBD2. Germline V gene lookup returns CDR1 MNHEY and CDR2 SMNVEV (reference sequence). The V segment lost 5 bases and the J segment 7 bases; nucleotides outside the gene matches: 7. The CDR3 contains 15 residues.

In its sample, this clonotype was seen a few times. The V gene is TRBV12-3 or TRBV12-4, the J gene TRBJ2-5; 7 positions match TRBD1. Trimming removed 6 bases from V and 1 base from J; junction bases left unmatched: 5. This CDR3 has 14 amino acids. CDR3 region: CASSKDRFQETQYF. DNA of the CDR3: TGTGCCAGCAGCAAGGACAGGTTCCAAGAGACCCAGTACTTC.

This clonotype appeared a single time. This chain links TRBV20-1 with TRBJ2-7; D might be TRBD2 (6 bases). V lost 7 bases, J lost 7 bases, and 20 bases lay in between. The CDR3 sequence is 13 residues long. Per the germline V gene, CDR1 is DFQATT and CDR2 is SNEGSKA (reference sequence). CDR3 loop: CSESRDLYNEQYF. The DNA for the CDR3 is TGCAGTGAGTCGCGGGACCTATACAATGAGCAGTACTTC.

The chain employs TRBV6-2 or TRBV6-3 and TRBJ2-7, with 9 bases fitting TRBD1. With V trimmed by 6 bases and J by 5 bases, 8 bases remained unmatched. Germline assignment: CDR1 MNHEY and CDR2 SVGEGT. CDR3 size: 14 residues. The CDR3 DNA reads TGTGCCAGCAGCCGGGACAGGGAGTGGGACGAGCAGTACTTC. Residues: CASSRDREWDEQYF.